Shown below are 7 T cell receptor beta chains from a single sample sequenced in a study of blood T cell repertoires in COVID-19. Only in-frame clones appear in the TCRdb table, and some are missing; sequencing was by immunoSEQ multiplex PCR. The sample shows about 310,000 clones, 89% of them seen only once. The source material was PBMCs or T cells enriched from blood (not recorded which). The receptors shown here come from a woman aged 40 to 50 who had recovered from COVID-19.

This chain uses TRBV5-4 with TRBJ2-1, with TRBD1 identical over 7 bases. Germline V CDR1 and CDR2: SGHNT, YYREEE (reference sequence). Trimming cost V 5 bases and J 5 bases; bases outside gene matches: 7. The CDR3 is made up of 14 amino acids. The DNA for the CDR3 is TGTGCCAGCAGTTATTACAGGGGCAACAATGAGCAGTTCTTC. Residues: CASSYYRGNNEQFF.

Written as DNA, the CDR3 is TGTGCCAGCGCCCGGGACTCCCCATTCTACGAGCAGTACTTC. It is translated as CASARDSPFYEQYF. The chain employs TRBV7-9 and TRBJ2-7, with a weak D call TRBD2 (6 bases). This CDR3 contains 14 residues. Looked up from germline, CDR1 is SEHNR and CDR2 is FQNEAQ (reference sequence). The V end was cut by 8 bases, the J end by 3 bases, with 17 bases between.

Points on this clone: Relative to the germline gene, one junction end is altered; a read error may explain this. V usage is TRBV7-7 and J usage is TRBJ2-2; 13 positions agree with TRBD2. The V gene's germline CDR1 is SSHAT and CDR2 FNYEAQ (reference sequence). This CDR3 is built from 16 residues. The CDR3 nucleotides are TGTGCTAGCAGCCTTGGGACTAGCGGGGCTACCGGGGAGCTGTTTTTT. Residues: CASSLGTSGATGELFF.

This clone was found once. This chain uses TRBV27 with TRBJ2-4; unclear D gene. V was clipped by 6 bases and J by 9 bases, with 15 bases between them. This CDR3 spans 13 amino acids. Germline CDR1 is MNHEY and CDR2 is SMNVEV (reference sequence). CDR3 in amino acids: CASSPMVLGIQYF. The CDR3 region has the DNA TGTGCCAGCAGCCCCATGGTCCTCGGCATTCAGTACTTC.

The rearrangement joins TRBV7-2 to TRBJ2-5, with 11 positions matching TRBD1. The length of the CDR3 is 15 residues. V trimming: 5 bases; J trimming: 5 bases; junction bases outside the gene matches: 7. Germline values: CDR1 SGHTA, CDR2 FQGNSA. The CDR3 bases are TGTGCCAGCAGCCCAACGGGACAGGGGGGGGAGACCCAGTACTTC. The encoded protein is CASSPTGQGGETQYF.

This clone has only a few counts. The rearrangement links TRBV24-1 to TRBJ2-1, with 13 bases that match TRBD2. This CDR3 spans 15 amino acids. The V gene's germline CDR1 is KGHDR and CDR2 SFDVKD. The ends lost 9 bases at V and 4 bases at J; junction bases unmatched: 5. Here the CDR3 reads CATETSGRLYNEQFF. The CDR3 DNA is TGTGCCACCGAGACTAGCGGGAGGCTGTACAATGAGCAGTTCTTC.

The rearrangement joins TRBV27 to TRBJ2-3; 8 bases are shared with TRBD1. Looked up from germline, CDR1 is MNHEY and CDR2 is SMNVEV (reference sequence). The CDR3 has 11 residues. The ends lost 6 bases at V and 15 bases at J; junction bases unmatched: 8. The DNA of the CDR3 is TGTGCCAGCAGGAGGGAGGACAGGGCCTATTTT. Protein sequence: CASRREDRAYF.